These T cell receptor beta chains were read from a single sample in a study of identical twins. One entry per CDR3 protein, called by TCRdb with MiXCR from the 5' RACE reads. Seen here are approximately 550,000 distinct CDR3 sequences, about 20% observed once, and the top ten hold approximately 0.52%. The data also belong to a second study, concerning yellow fever vaccine responses in identical twins.

The sample consisted of CD4+ T cells sorted from blood. The receptors shown here come from a woman aged 18-30 years in good health. Both conserved end residues are part of each CDR3. Each record gives: V gene, D gene, J gene, CDR3 protein. A D gene is named only where the DNA matches it firmly.

TRBV12-3/TRBV12-4,-,TRBJ1-6,CASSDGTYKSPLHF
TRBV10-2,-,TRBJ2-2,CASRQYPSNTGELFF
TRBV20-1,-,TRBJ2-1,CSATPGALYNEQFF
TRBV20-1,-,TRBJ2-3,CSARYKGKGTDTQYF
TRBV6-2/TRBV6-3,-,TRBJ2-1,CASSSGFPYNEQFF
TRBV5-6,-,TRBJ1-4,CASSRGGSEKLFF
TRBV5-1,TRBD1,TRBJ2-5,CASSAGTGGYQETQYF
TRBV20-1,TRBD2,TRBJ2-7,CSARLAGGGFEQYF
TRBV5-1,TRBD1,TRBJ1-2,CASSLARTGEGYGYTF
TRBV6-1,TRBD2,TRBJ2-2,CASTSPAGGLEYGELFF
TRBV5-1,TRBD1,TRBJ2-6,CASSSGQGISGANVLTF
TRBV6-5,-,TRBJ2-7,CASSYIQGSYEQYF
TRBV20-1,-,TRBJ2-1,CSAANRISLGEQFF
TRBV29-1,TRBD1,TRBJ1-2,CSVPLGVGQGNYGYTF
TRBV7-9,TRBD2,TRBJ2-2,CASSPGLAGDFELFF
TRBV6-1,TRBD1,TRBJ1-2,CASSEPGGDYGYTF
TRBV11-2,-,TRBJ2-1,CASSLVGLMVFF
TRBV7-2,TRBD1,TRBJ2-1,CASSLVGTAYNEQFF
TRBV15,TRBD2,TRBJ2-1,CATSTGLAGANEQFF
TRBV5-1,-,TRBJ2-3,CASSLLTSSTDTQYF
TRBV5-1,-,TRBJ2-1,CASRGGASYNEQFF
TRBV7-2,TRBD2,TRBJ2-1,CASSLLGDYYNEQFF